The rows below give T cell receptor beta chains drawn from one sample of a study of persistence of HIV-infected CD4 T cells. The data were produced by immunoSEQ multiplex PCR, yet TCRdb's version contains in-frame clones alone and is incomplete. The sample lists tens of thousands of clones; more than 75% were seen once. Their target antigens are unknown. The sample in question was CD4+ T cells sorted from PBMCs after 18-hour stimulation, obtained from a patient who received antiretroviral therapy. Receptor source: an adult woman with HIV who was CMV-seropositive. The CDR3 runs from the conserved cysteine through the conserved F or W. D genes are given only for firm matches. Only some rows state a clone size, as once, few, many or a class for expanded clones.

len: 13
abundance: NA
v_gene: TRBV15
d_gene: NA
j_gene: TRBJ2-1
CDR3aa: CATSREPYNEQFF
CDR3nt: TGTGCCACCAGCAGAGAACCTTACAATGAGCAGTTCTTC

len: 15
abundance: once
v_gene: TRBV5-6
d_gene: TRBD1
j_gene: TRBJ1-1
CDR3aa: CASSLPGQGNTEAFF
CDR3nt: TGTGCCAGCAGCTTACCGGGACAGGGGAACACTGAAGCTTTCTTT

len: 13
abundance: NA
v_gene: TRBV3-1/TRBV3-2
d_gene: NA
j_gene: TRBJ1-2
CDR3aa: CASSYIRAYGYTF
CDR3nt: TGTGCCAGCAGCTATATCAGAGCATATGGCTACACCTTC

len: 13
abundance: NA
v_gene: TRBV27
d_gene: NA
j_gene: TRBJ1-5
CDR3aa: CASSPQLGQPQHF
CDR3nt: TGTGCCAGCAGTCCACAACTAGGGCAGCCCCAGCATTTT

len: 14
abundance: NA
v_gene: TRBV7-2
d_gene: NA
j_gene: TRBJ2-7
CDR3aa: CASSLEQSSYEQYF
CDR3nt: TGTGCCAGCAGCTTAGAACAGAGCTCCTACGAGCAGTACTTC

len: 15
abundance: NA
v_gene: TRBV6-5
d_gene: NA
j_gene: TRBJ2-3
CDR3aa: CASSFDRPDTDTQYF
CDR3nt: TGTGCCAGCAGTTTCGACAGGCCAGATACAGATACGCAGTATTTT

len: 13
abundance: few
v_gene: TRBV6-2/TRBV6-3
d_gene: NA
j_gene: TRBJ2-2
CDR3aa: CASSHKGAGELFF
CDR3nt: TGTGCCAGCAGTCATAAGGGGGCCGGGGAGCTGTTTTTT

len: 15
abundance: NA
v_gene: TRBV18
d_gene: NA
j_gene: TRBJ1-4
CDR3aa: CASSPDRATNEKLFF
CDR3nt: TGTGCCAGCTCACCAGACAGAGCAACTAATGAAAAACTGTTTTTT

len: 15
abundance: NA
v_gene: TRBV14
d_gene: TRBD2
j_gene: TRBJ2-3
CDR3aa: CASSVRGLVTPTQYF
CDR3nt: TGTGCCAGCAGCGTCCGCGGACTAGTTACCCCTACGCAGTATTTT

len: 13
abundance: NA
v_gene: TRBV19
d_gene: NA
j_gene: TRBJ2-5
CDR3aa: CASGRTNQETQYF
CDR3nt: TGTGCCAGTGGACGGACAAATCAAGAGACCCAGTACTTC

len: 15
abundance: few
v_gene: TRBV19
d_gene: NA
j_gene: TRBJ2-5
CDR3aa: CASSIREGPQETQYF
CDR3nt: TGTGCCAGTAGTATACGAGAGGGCCCCCAAGAGACCCAGTACTTC

len: 16
abundance: NA
v_gene: TRBV4-1
d_gene: NA
j_gene: TRBJ1-2
CDR3aa: CASSQIGRQLNYGYTF
CDR3nt: TGCGCCAGCAGCCAAATAGGTCGACAGCTAAACTATGGCTACACCTTC

len: 12
abundance: NA
v_gene: TRBV29-1
d_gene: NA
j_gene: TRBJ2-4
CDR3aa: CSARQSENIQYF
CDR3nt: TGCAGCGCAAGACAGTCCGAAAACATTCAGTACTTC

len: 14
abundance: NA
v_gene: TRBV9
d_gene: NA
j_gene: TRBJ2-5
CDR3aa: CASSASGRQETQYF
CDR3nt: TGTGCCAGCAGCGCTTCGGGACGTCAAGAGACCCAGTACTTC

len: 15
abundance: NA
v_gene: TRBV6-5
d_gene: TRBD1
j_gene: TRBJ1-6
CDR3aa: CASSYFRGRGSPLHF
CDR3nt: TGTGCCAGCAGTTACTTTAGGGGGCGCGGATCACCCCTCCACTTT

len: 12
abundance: NA
v_gene: TRBV2
d_gene: NA
j_gene: TRBJ2-7
CDR3aa: CASRADVNEQYF
CDR3nt: TGTGCCAGCAGGGCGGACGTCAACGAGCAGTACTTC

len: 15
abundance: NA
v_gene: TRBV2
d_gene: NA
j_gene: TRBJ2-2
CDR3aa: CASTLGTRNTGELFF
CDR3nt: TGTGCCAGCACCCTCGGGACAAGGAACACCGGGGAGCTGTTTTTT

len: 14
abundance: NA
v_gene: TRBV29-1
d_gene: TRBD2
j_gene: TRBJ2-1
CDR3aa: CSVTGLASYNEQFF
CDR3nt: TGCAGCGTGACCGGACTAGCCTCTTACAATGAGCAGTTCTTC

len: 14
abundance: NA
v_gene: TRBV3-1/TRBV3-2
d_gene: TRBD2
j_gene: TRBJ2-3
CDR3aa: CASSPQTSGDTQYF
CDR3nt: TGTGCCAGCAGCCCCCAGACTAGCGGGGATACGCAGTATTTT

len: 16
abundance: NA
v_gene: TRBV7-9
d_gene: TRBD1
j_gene: TRBJ2-2
CDR3aa: CASSARTGLDTGELFF
CDR3nt: TGTGCCAGCAGCGCCCGGACAGGGCTAGACACCGGGGAGCTGTTTTTT

len: 13
abundance: once
v_gene: TRBV2
d_gene: NA
j_gene: TRBJ2-3
CDR3aa: CASSERRADTQYF
CDR3nt: TGTGCCAGCAGTGAACGGCGGGCAGATACGCAGTATTTT

len: 15
abundance: NA
v_gene: TRBV6-5
d_gene: NA
j_gene: TRBJ1-3
CDR3aa: CASSGQTFSGNTIYF
CDR3nt: TGTGCCAGCAGCGGACAGACTTTCTCTGGAAACACCATATATTTT

len: 16
abundance: once
v_gene: TRBV27
d_gene: TRBD2
j_gene: TRBJ2-1
CDR3aa: CASTLRLAGGYNEQFF
CDR3nt: TGTGCCAGCACCCTACGACTAGCGGGGGGCTACAATGAGCAGTTCTTC

len: 14
abundance: NA
v_gene: TRBV28
d_gene: NA
j_gene: TRBJ1-4
CDR3aa: CASSPQSSNEKLFF
CDR3nt: TGTGCCAGCAGTCCCCAGTCGTCTAATGAAAAACTGTTTTTT

len: 17
abundance: NA
v_gene: TRBV7-2
d_gene: NA
j_gene: TRBJ1-6
CDR3aa: CASSRPAGSSYNSPLHF
CDR3nt: TGTGCCAGCAGTCGACCCGCTGGCAGCTCCTATAATTCACCCCTCCACTTT

len: 13
abundance: NA
v_gene: TRBV2
d_gene: NA
j_gene: TRBJ1-1
CDR3aa: CATQFLVNTEAFF
CDR3nt: TGTGCCACCCAATTTCTAGTCAACACTGAAGCTTTCTTT

len: 14
abundance: NA
v_gene: TRBV5-1
d_gene: NA
j_gene: TRBJ2-2
CDR3aa: CASSLEGVTGELFF
CDR3nt: TGCGCCAGCAGCTTGGAAGGGGTCACCGGGGAGCTGTTTTTT

len: 14
abundance: once
v_gene: TRBV7-6
d_gene: TRBD1
j_gene: TRBJ1-1
CDR3aa: CASSTRGQGTEAFF
CDR3nt: TGTGCCAGCAGCACCAGGGGGCAAGGCACTGAAGCTTTCTTT

len: 14
abundance: NA
v_gene: TRBV18
d_gene: NA
j_gene: TRBJ2-5
CDR3aa: CASSPDGGGKTQYF
CDR3nt: TGTGCCAGCTCACCGGATGGGGGAGGCAAGACCCAGTACTTC

len: 14
abundance: few
v_gene: TRBV7-9
d_gene: NA
j_gene: TRBJ2-2
CDR3aa: CASSTSRGAGELFF
CDR3nt: TGTGCCAGCAGCACCTCCAGGGGCGCCGGGGAGCTGTTTTTT

len: 15
abundance: NA
v_gene: TRBV4-1
d_gene: TRBD1
j_gene: TRBJ1-3
CDR3aa: CASSRLTGAGNTIYF
CDR3nt: TGCGCCAGCAGCCGCCTGACAGGGGCTGGAAACACCATATATTTT

len: 15
abundance: NA
v_gene: TRBV6-6
d_gene: TRBD1
j_gene: TRBJ1-2
CDR3aa: CASSRTGVANYGYTF
CDR3nt: TGTGCCAGCAGCAGAACAGGGGTCGCTAACTATGGCTACACCTTC

len: 13
abundance: once
v_gene: TRBV30
d_gene: NA
j_gene: TRBJ1-1
CDR3aa: CAWSDAVGSSAFF
CDR3nt: TGTGCCTGGAGTGATGCGGTGGGGTCTTCGGCTTTCTTT

len: 15
abundance: NA
v_gene: TRBV5-1
d_gene: NA
j_gene: TRBJ2-1
CDR3aa: CASSPRQRSYNEQFF
CDR3nt: TGCGCCAGCAGCCCTCGGCAACGCTCCTACAATGAGCAGTTCTTC

len: 12
abundance: NA
v_gene: TRBV6-6
d_gene: NA
j_gene: TRBJ2-1
CDR3aa: CASSYQRGEQFF
CDR3nt: TGTGCCAGCAGTTATCAGAGGGGGGAGCAGTTCTTC

len: 15
abundance: NA
v_gene: TRBV20-1
d_gene: NA
j_gene: TRBJ2-5
CDR3aa: CSASPVGGGSETQYF
CDR3nt: TGCAGTGCTAGTCCCGTAGGGGGTGGGTCGGAGACCCAGTACTTC

len: 13
abundance: NA
v_gene: TRBV30
d_gene: NA
j_gene: TRBJ2-5
CDR3aa: CAWMRRPGETQYF
CDR3nt: TGTGCCTGGATGAGACGTCCAGGGGAGACCCAGTACTTC

len: 13
abundance: NA
v_gene: TRBV10-1
d_gene: NA
j_gene: TRBJ1-1
CDR3aa: CASSDGGNTEAFF
CDR3nt: TGCGCCAGCAGTGACGGGGGGAACACTGAAGCTTTCTTT

len: 10
abundance: few
v_gene: TRBV19
d_gene: NA
j_gene: TRBJ1-1
CDR3aa: CASSMGEAFF
CDR3nt: TGTGCCAGTAGTATGGGTGAAGCTTTCTTT

len: 14
abundance: NA
v_gene: TRBV30
d_gene: TRBD1
j_gene: TRBJ1-2
CDR3aa: CAWRGQGSNYGYTF
CDR3nt: TGTGCCTGGAGGGGACAGGGCTCGAACTATGGCTACACCTTC

len: 15
abundance: NA
v_gene: TRBV18
d_gene: NA
j_gene: TRBJ2-3
CDR3aa: CASSIGGGDRDTQYF
CDR3nt: TGTGCCAGCTCTATCGGAGGCGGGGATCGCGATACGCAGTATTTT

len: 14
abundance: NA
v_gene: TRBV3-1/TRBV3-2
d_gene: NA
j_gene: TRBJ1-6
CDR3aa: CASSQDGGYTTLHF
CDR3nt: TGTGCCAGCAGCCAAGATGGGGGATATACAACCCTCCACTTT

len: 16
abundance: few
v_gene: TRBV4-2
d_gene: NA
j_gene: TRBJ2-2
CDR3aa: CASSQEGGARTGELFF
CDR3nt: TGTGCCAGCAGCCAAGAAGGAGGGGCTCGGACCGGGGAGCTGTTTTTT

len: 15
abundance: NA
v_gene: TRBV28
d_gene: TRBD2
j_gene: TRBJ2-1
CDR3aa: CASSSPGGGAPGQFF
CDR3nt: TGTGCCAGCAGTTCCCCAGGCGGGGGAGCACCAGGGCAGTTCTTC